The entry that follows covers one T cell receptor beta chain sequence. This sample is drawn from a study of blood T cell repertoires in COVID-19. The overall study: Some COVID-19 samples were acute and others convalescent; all came from the United States, Italy and Spain.

The protocol was immunoSEQ multiplex PCR, while the TCRdb copy is restricted to in-frame clones and leaves out a portion. The sample consists of 130,000 to 150,000 clones, roughly 90% of them appearing once. The germline V gene encodes CDR1 SGHTA and CDR2 FQGTGA. V lost 2 bases and J lost 5, with 12 bases in between. This CDR3 has 14 amino acids. This chain joins TRBV7-3 and TRBJ2-5; possibly TRBD2 for D (5 bases). The sequencing sample was made of PBMCs or T cells enriched from blood (not recorded which). This TCR was sampled from a woman in her twenties or thirties with acute COVID-19. CDR3 protein: CASSLRGSAETQYF. CDR3 sequence (DNA): TGTGCCAGCAGCTTACGGGGTAGCGCGGAGACCCAGTACTTC.